Listed below are T cell receptor beta chains from one sample, sequenced in a study of blood T cell repertoires in COVID-19. Only in-frame clones appear in the TCRdb table, and some are missing; sequencing was by immunoSEQ multiplex PCR. Of about 250,000 clones in the sample, about 80% were seen once. Input material: peripheral blood. Receptors originate from a woman older than 75 with acute or convalescent COVID-19. Each CDR3 is given with its conserved first and last residue. D genes are given only for firm matches. Clone size is shown for a subset of rows, as once, few, many or a class of expanded clone.

D gene	V gene	clone size	J gene	CDR3 DNA	CDR3 protein
NA	TRBV19	NA	TRBJ1-2	TGTGCCAGTAGTATCGGACAGATCTATGGCTACACCTTC	CASSIGQIYGYTF
NA	TRBV12-5	NA	TRBJ2-7	TGTGCTAGTGCCCCCAGGGAGCAGTACTTC	CASAPREQYF
NA	TRBV6-5	NA	TRBJ1-2	TGTGCCAGCACCGGGAGCAAATTGGTTGGCTACACCTTC	CASTGSKLVGYTF
TRBD2	TRBV4-1	NA	TRBJ2-5	TGCGCCAGCAGCCAAGTGGCTAGCGGAACCCAAGAGACCCAGTACTTC	CASSQVASGTQETQYF
NA	TRBV2	NA	TRBJ2-1	TGTGCCAGCAGTGAATCAAACAATGAGCAGTTCTTC	CASSESNNEQFF
NA	TRBV2	NA	TRBJ2-5	TGTGCCAGCAAGGGGGGAGGGCCGACGGAGACCCAGTACTTC	CASKGGGPTETQYF
NA	TRBV6-6	NA	TRBJ2-2	TGTGCCAGCAGTTACAGGAGGGTCGGACCGGAAGGGGAGCTGTTTTTT	CASSYRRVGPEGELFF
NA	TRBV3-1/TRBV3-2	NA	TRBJ1-2	TGTGCCAGCAGCCAAAACAGGTTTAACTATGGCTACACCTTC	CASSQNRFNYGYTF
TRBD1	TRBV3-1/TRBV3-2	many	TRBJ1-2	TGTGCCAGCAGCCAAGTGACAGGGAACTATGGCTACACCTTC	CASSQVTGNYGYTF
TRBD1	TRBV4-1	NA	TRBJ2-1	TGCGCCAGCAGCCAACCTACAGGGGGCGCGGGCATGGATCACGAGCAGTTCTTC	CASSQPTGGAGMDHEQFF
NA	TRBV20-1	NA	TRBJ1-4	TGCAGTGCTAGTAGCGACTTGACAGCTGCAACTAATGAAAAACTGTTTTTT	CSASSDLTAATNEKLFF
TRBD2	TRBV19	once	TRBJ2-3	TGTGCCAGTAGCACCCCCCGTAGCGGGAGCGCGCCAGATACGCAGTATTTT	CASSTPRSGSAPDTQYF
NA	TRBV20-1	NA	TRBJ2-3	TGCAGTGCCCCCTATGCGGATACGCAGTATTTT	CSAPYADTQYF
TRBD1	TRBV3-1/TRBV3-2	NA	TRBJ2-5	TGTGCCAGCAGCCGCCGGACAGGGGGCGCGGAGACCCAGTACTTC	CASSRRTGGAETQYF
TRBD1	TRBV2	NA	TRBJ2-2	TGTGCCAGCAGAAGGACAGGGTCAAACACCGGGGAGCTGTTTTTT	CASRRTGSNTGELFF
NA	TRBV29-1	NA	TRBJ2-5	TGCAGCGTTGAAATAGCGGCGACAAAACAAGAGACCCAGTACTTC	CSVEIAATKQETQYF
NA	TRBV7-9	NA	TRBJ2-3	TGTGCCAGCAGCTTAGCTGCTAGCGCAGATACGCAGTATTTT	CASSLAASADTQYF
TRBD1	TRBV7-6	NA	TRBJ2-7	TGTGCCAGCAGCTTAGCCCCGCCCGGACAGGGGCCCTACGAGCAGTACTTC	CASSLAPPGQGPYEQYF
NA	TRBV3-1/TRBV3-2	NA	TRBJ2-3	TGTGCCAGCAGCCAAGTTTCCCTACACGGGGGTCGTCCGTATTTT	CASSQVSLHGGRPYF
TRBD1	TRBV10-3	NA	TRBJ2-5	TGTGCCATCAGTGAGGGGACAGGGGTCAGAGAGACCCAGTACTTC	CAISEGTGVRETQYF
TRBD1	TRBV2	few	TRBJ1-4	TGTGCCAGCAGTGCTACAGGGGTGGCTAATGAAAAACTGTTTTTT	CASSATGVANEKLFF
NA	TRBV19	NA	TRBJ1-6	TGTGCCAGTAGTATAGTTCCGGGGAGCTCCTATAATTCACCCCTCCACTTT	CASSIVPGSSYNSPLHF
NA	TRBV11-2	NA	TRBJ1-6	TGTGCCAGCAGCCCCGACAGGAATAATTCACCCCTCCACTTT	CASSPDRNNSPLHF
TRBD2	TRBV6-5	NA	TRBJ2-1	TGTGCCAGCAGTTTGGTAGCGGGCGGCTCCTACAATGAGCAGTTCTTC	CASSLVAGGSYNEQFF
NA	TRBV19	NA	TRBJ1-2	TGTGCCAGTAGATTCCAGGGTGGCGGCTACACCTTC	CASRFQGGGYTF
NA	TRBV7-2	NA	TRBJ2-1	TGTGCCAGCAGCTTAGTGGGGGGGCTTGTCACCTACAATGAGCAGTTCTTC	CASSLVGGLVTYNEQFF
NA	TRBV12-3/TRBV12-4	NA	TRBJ1-2	TGTGCCAGCAGTTTTTCAGGGGAGTGGGGCTACACCTTC	CASSFSGEWGYTF
TRBD2	TRBV18	NA	TRBJ2-1	TGTGCCAGCTCTCCACGGAGCGGGGGGGCAAGTGAGCAGTTCTTC	CASSPRSGGASEQFF
TRBD1	TRBV5-1	NA	TRBJ2-5	TGCGCCAGCAGCCAGGGGGCGCGGGAGACCCAGTACTTC	CASSQGARETQYF
TRBD1	TRBV6-5	NA	TRBJ1-5	TGTGCCAGCAGTCAGGACAGGGGACAGCCCCAGCATTTT	CASSQDRGQPQHF
NA	TRBV5-1	NA	TRBJ1-1	TGCGCCAGCAGCGGGACACAAGGGAGGAACACTGAAGCTTTCTTT	CASSGTQGRNTEAFF
TRBD1	TRBV5-1	NA	TRBJ1-1	TGCGCCAGCAGCTCGGACAGGGTAGTGGGGAAAGCTTTCTTT	CASSSDRVVGKAFF
NA	TRBV19	few	TRBJ1-1	TGTGCCAGTTCCGCTGGGCAGATGAACACTGAAGCTTTCTTT	CASSAGQMNTEAFF
NA	TRBV15	once	TRBJ2-7	TGTGCCACCAGCCGAGGGGACACCTTCTCCTACGAGCAGTACTTC	CATSRGDTFSYEQYF
TRBD2	TRBV7-9	NA	TRBJ2-7	TGTGCCAGCAGCCTTAGCGGGGGGGCCGGCAACGAGCAGTACTTC	CASSLSGGAGNEQYF
TRBD2	TRBV5-4	NA	TRBJ2-3	TGTGCCAGCAGCTCTCAAGCGGGAGCGAGAACAGATACGCAGTATTTT	CASSSQAGARTDTQYF
TRBD2	TRBV18	NA	TRBJ2-5	TGTGCCAGCTCACCAGTCGCTAGCGGGAGGTCAGAGACCCAGTACTTC	CASSPVASGRSETQYF
NA	TRBV28	NA	TRBJ2-5	TGTGCCAGCACCGCTAGTAAGGAGACCCAGTACTTC	CASTASKETQYF
TRBD1	TRBV2	NA	TRBJ2-1	TGTGCCAGCAGTGGGGACAGGGGCAATGAGCAGTTCTTC	CASSGDRGNEQFF
TRBD1	TRBV19	NA	TRBJ1-5	TGTGCCAGTAGTTATCCTCCCTGGACAGGGCGTGATCAGCCCCAGCATTTT	CASSYPPWTGRDQPQHF
TRBD1	TRBV19	NA	TRBJ2-2	TGTGCCAGTAGTAGGGGACAGGTCATGATCACCGGGGAGCTGTTTTTT	CASSRGQVMITGELFF
NA	TRBV5-6	NA	TRBJ2-2	TGTGCCAGCAGCTTTAGTACGGGCCTTACAGGGTCGACCGGGGAGCTGTTTTTT	CASSFSTGLTGSTGELFF
TRBD1	TRBV11-2	NA	TRBJ2-1	TGTGCCAGCAGCTTAGTGGGGACAGGCACCAATGAGCAGTTCTTC	CASSLVGTGTNEQFF
TRBD1	TRBV9	NA	TRBJ2-5	TGTGCCAGCAGCCGAGGGGGCGCGGGTGGAGAGACCCAGTACTTC	CASSRGGAGGETQYF